What follows are 4 T cell receptor beta chains derived from one specimen sequenced in a study of blood T cell repertoires in COVID-19. This table comes from immunoSEQ multiplex PCR, and its TCRdb copy is limited to in-frame clones, with some not included. The sample contains 100,000 to 150,000 clones, nearly 90% of which appear only once. Sample: peripheral blood. The receptors shown here come from a woman aged 55-69 years with COVID-19, enrolled during active disease.

This chain uses TRBV10-3 with TRBJ1-1; D may be TRBD1 (5 bases). Trimming cost V 5 bases and J 0 bases, with 10 bases left between them. The germline gives CDR1 ENHRY, CDR2 SYGVKD. This CDR3 comprises 14 residues. CDR3 nucleotide sequence: TGTGCCATCAGTATTGGGGGGTTGAACACTGAAGCTTTCTTT. This encodes CAISIGGLNTEAFF.

The chain recombines TRBV3-1 (or the pseudogene TRBV3-2) with TRBJ1-1; possibly TRBD1 for D (6 bases). V shed 5 bases and J shed 1 base, with 17 bases lying between them. The CDR3 extends over 16 amino acids. Germline CDR1 and CDR2: LGHDT and YNNKEL (reference sequence). The CDR3 DNA reads as TGTGCCAGCAGCTCATACTCGCAGGGGCCGAACACTGAAGCTTTCTTT. Encoded protein: CASSSYSQGPNTEAFF.

The V call is TRBV6-2 or TRBV6-3, the J call TRBJ2-7; tentatively, D is TRBD2 (5 bases). This CDR3 has 15 residues. CDR1 is MNHEY and CDR2 is SVGEGT in the germline V gene. Trimming stripped 1 base from V and 3 bases from J, with 13 bases between. DNA for the CDR3: TGTGCCAGCAGTTACTTGGCGGGTGACCACTACGAGCAGTACTTC. Translation: CASSYLAGDHYEQYF.

This chain uses TRBV6-6 with TRBJ2-7; possible D gene TRBD1, 6 bases. Trimming pared 10 bases from V and 3 bases from J, leaving 16 bases between. The CDR3 consists of 13 residues. Germline CDR1 and CDR2: MNHNY and SVGAGI (reference sequence). In DNA, the CDR3 is TGTGCCATCCAACCCCCAGGGGACTACGAGCAGTACTTC. Its translation: CAIQPPGDYEQYF.